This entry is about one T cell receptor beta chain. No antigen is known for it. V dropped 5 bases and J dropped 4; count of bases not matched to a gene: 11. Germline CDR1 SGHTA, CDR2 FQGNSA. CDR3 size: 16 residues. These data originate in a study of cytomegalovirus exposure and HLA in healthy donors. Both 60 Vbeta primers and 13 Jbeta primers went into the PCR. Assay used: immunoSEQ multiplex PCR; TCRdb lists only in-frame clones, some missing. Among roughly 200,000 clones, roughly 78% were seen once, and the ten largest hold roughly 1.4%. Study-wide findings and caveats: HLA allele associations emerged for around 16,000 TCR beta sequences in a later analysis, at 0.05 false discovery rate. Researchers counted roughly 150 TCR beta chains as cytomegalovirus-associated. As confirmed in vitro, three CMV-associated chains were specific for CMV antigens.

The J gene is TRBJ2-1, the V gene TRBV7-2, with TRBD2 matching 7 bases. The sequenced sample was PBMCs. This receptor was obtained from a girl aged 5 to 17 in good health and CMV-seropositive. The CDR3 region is CASSPAGTTRYNEQFF. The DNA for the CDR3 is TGTGCCAGCAGCCCGGCCGGGACTACCCGTTACAATGAGCAGTTCTTC. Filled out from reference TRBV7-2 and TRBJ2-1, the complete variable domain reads GAGVSQSPSNKVTEKGKDVELRCDPISGHTALYWYRQSLGQGLEFLIYFQGNSAPDKSGLPSDRFSAERTGGSVSTLTIQRTQQEDSAVYLCASSPAGTTRYNEQFFGPGTRLTVL.